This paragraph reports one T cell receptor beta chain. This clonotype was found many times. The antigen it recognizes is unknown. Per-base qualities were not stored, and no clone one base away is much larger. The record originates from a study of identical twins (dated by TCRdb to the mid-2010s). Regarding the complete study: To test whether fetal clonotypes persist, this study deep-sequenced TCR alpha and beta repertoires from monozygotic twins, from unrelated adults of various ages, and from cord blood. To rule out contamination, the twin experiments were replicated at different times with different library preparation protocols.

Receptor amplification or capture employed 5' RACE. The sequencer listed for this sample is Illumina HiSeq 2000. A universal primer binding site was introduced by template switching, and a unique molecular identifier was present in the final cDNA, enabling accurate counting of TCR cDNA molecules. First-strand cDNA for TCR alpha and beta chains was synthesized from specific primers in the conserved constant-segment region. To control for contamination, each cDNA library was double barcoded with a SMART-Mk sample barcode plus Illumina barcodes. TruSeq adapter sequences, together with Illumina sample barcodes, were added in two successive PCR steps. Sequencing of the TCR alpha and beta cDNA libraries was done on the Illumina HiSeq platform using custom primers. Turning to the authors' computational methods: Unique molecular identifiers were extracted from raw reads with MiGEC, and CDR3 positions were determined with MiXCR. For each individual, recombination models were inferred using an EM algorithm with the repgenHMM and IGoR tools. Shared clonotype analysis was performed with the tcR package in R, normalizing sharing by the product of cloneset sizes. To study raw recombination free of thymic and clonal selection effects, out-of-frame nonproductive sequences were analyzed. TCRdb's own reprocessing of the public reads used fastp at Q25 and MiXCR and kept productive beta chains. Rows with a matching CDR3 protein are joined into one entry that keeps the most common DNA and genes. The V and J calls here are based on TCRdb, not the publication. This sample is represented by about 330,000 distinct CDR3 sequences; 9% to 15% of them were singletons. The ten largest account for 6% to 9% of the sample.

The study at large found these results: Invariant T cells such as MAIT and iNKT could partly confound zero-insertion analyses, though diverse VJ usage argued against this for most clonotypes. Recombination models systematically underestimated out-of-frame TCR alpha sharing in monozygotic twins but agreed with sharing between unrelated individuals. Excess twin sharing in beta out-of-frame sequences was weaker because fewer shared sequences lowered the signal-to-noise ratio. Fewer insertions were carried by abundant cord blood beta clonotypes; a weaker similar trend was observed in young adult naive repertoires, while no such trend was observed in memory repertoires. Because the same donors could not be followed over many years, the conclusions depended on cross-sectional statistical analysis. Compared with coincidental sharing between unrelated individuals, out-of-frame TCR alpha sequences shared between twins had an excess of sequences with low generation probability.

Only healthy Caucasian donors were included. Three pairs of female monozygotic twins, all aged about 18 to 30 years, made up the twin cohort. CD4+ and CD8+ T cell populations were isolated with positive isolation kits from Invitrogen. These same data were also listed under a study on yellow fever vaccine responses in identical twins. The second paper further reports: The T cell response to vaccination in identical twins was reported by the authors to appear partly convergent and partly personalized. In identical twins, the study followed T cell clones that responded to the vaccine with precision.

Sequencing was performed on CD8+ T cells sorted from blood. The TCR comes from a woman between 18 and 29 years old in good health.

The nucleotide sequence reads TGTGCCAGCAGCCCGGAGGCTGGTGGGACAGACTCCTACAATGAGCAGTTCTTC. Translation gives CASSPEAGGTDSYNEQFF. This chain joins TRBV11-1 to TRBJ2-1, with 7 bases matching TRBD1. Trimming leaves V shorter by 5 bases and J shorter by 0 bases, with the junction holding 13 bases beyond the gene matches. The CDR3 spans 18 residues, from the cysteine through the phenylalanine. The DNA shown is the 54-base CDR3, in frame from base 1. Sequences SGHAT (CDR1) and FQDESV (CDR2) are obtained from the germline V gene (reference sequence).